This T cell receptor (beta chain) was profiled in a study of cytomegalovirus exposure and HLA in healthy donors. The CDR3 has 17 residues. Germline V gene lookup returns CDR1 SGHNT and CDR2 YYREEE (reference sequence). J gave up 5 bases and V 4 bases, and 15 bases lay outside the gene matches. PCR used 60 Vbeta primers and 13 Jbeta primers. Only in-frame clones appear in the TCRdb table, and some are missing; sequencing was by immunoSEQ multiplex PCR. Among over 95,000 clones, over 70% were seen once, and the ten largest hold 4% to 5%. The source of this sequence is a woman aged 40 to 55 in good health and CMV-seropositive. The J gene is TRBJ2-7, the V gene TRBV5-4, with TRBD1 matching over 10 bases. The sequencing sample was made of PBMCs. This CDR3 reads CASSPLGYRDRGHEQYF. The CDR3 coding sequence is TGTGCCAGCAGCCCGCTGGGTTACCGGGACAGGGGCCACGAGCAGTACTTC.